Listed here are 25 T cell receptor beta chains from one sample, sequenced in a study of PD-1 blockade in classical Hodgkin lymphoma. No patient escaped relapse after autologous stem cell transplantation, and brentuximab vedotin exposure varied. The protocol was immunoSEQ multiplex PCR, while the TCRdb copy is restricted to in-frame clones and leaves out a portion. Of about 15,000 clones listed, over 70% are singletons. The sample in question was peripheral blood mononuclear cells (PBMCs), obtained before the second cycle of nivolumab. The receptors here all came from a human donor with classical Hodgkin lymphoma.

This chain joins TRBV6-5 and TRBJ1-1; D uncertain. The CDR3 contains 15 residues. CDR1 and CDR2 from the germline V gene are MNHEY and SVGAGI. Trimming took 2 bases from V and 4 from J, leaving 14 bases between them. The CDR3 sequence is CASSYGGWDGTEAFF. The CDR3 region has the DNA TGTGCCAGCAGTTACGGAGGATGGGATGGCACTGAAGCTTTCTTT.

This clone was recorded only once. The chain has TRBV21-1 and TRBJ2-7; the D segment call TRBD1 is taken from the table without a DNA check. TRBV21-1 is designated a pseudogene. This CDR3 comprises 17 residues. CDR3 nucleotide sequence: TGTGCCAGCAGCATTGATCGGACAGGGGACGGATCCTACGAGCAGTACTTC. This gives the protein CASSIDRTGDGSYEQYF.

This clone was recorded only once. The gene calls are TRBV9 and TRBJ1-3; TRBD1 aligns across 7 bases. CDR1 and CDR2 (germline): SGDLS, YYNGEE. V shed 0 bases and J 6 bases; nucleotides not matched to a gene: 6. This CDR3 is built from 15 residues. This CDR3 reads CASSVGQGGVNTIYF. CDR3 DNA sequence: TGTGCCAGCAGCGTAGGACAGGGCGGAGTAAACACCATATATTTT.

DNA of the CDR3: TGTGCCAGCAGTTACGACTTTAACTATGGCTACACCTTC. It translates to CASSYDFNYGYTF. The V call is TRBV6-5, the J call TRBJ1-2; D gene ambiguous. Germline V gene sequence: CDR1 MNHEY, CDR2 SVGAGI. CDR3 length equals 13 residues. Deletions cut 2 bases from V and 1 base from J, with 5 bases between.

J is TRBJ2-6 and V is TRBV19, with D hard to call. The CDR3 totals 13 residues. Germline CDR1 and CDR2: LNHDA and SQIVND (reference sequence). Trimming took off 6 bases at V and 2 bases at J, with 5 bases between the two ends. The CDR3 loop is CASRVPGANVLTF. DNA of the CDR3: TGTGCCAGTAGAGTACCTGGGGCCAACGTCCTGACTTTC.

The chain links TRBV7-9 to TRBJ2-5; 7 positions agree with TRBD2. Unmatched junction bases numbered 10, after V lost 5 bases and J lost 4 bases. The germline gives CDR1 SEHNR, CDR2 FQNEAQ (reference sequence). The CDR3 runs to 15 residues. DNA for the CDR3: TGTGCCAGCAGCGCCCACCGAGTAGCGGGAGAGACCCAGTACTTC. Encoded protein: CASSAHRVAGETQYF.

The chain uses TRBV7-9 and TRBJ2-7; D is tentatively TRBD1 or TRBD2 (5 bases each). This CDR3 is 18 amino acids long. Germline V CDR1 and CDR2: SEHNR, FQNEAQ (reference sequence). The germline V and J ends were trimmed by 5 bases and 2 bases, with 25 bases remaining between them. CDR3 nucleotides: TGTGCCAGCAGCACCCGCCCCGGGACCCTTAAGAAGCCCTACGAGCAGTACTTC. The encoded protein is CASSTRPGTLKKPYEQYF.

CDR3 coding DNA: TGTGCCAGCAGTTTAAGGGCGTCGGCCTACACCGGGGAGCTGTTTTTT. It specifies CASSLRASAYTGELFF. The chain recombines TRBV28 with TRBJ2-2; no firm D call. Germline V CDR1 and CDR2: MDHEN, SYDVKM. Trimming cost V 2 bases and J 3 bases, with 13 bases left between them. CDR3 length: 16 residues. The full variable domain, its missing parts supplied by reference TRBV28 and TRBJ2-2, is DVKVTQSSRYLVKRTGEKVFLECVQDMDHENMFWYRQDPGLGLRLIYFSYDVKMKEKGDIPEGYSVSREKKERFSLILESASTNQTSMYLCASSLRASAYTGELFFGEGSRLTVL.

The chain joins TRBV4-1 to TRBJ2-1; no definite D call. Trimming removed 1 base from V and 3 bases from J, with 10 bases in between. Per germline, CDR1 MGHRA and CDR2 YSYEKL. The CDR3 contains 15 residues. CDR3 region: CASSQVEPVYNEQFF. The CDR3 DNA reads TGCGCCAGCAGCCAAGTGGAGCCAGTCTACAATGAGCAGTTCTTC.

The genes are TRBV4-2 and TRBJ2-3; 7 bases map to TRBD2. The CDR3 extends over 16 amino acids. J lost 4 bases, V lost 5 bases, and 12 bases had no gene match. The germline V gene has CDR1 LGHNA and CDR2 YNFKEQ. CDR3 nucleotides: TGTGCCAGCAGCTCACGGTGGGCGGGAGAGCCAGATACGCAGTATTTT. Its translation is CASSSRWAGEPDTQYF.

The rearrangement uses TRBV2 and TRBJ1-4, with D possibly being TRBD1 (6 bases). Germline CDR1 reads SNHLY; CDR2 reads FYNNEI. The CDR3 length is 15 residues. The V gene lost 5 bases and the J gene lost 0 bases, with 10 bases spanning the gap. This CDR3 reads CASSQGIATNEKLFF. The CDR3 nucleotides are TGTGCCAGCAGTCAGGGGATTGCAACTAATGAAAAACTGTTTTTT.

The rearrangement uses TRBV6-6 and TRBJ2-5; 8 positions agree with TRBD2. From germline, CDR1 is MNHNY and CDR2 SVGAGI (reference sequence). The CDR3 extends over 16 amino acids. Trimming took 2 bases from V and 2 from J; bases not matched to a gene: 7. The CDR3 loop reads CASSYPWGGGQETQYF. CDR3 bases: TGTGCCAGCAGTTACCCGTGGGGCGGGGGGCAAGAGACCCAGTACTTC.

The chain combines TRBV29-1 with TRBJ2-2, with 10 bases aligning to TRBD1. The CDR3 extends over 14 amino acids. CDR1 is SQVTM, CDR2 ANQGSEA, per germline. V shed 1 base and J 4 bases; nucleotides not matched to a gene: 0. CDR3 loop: CSVEGTGGTGELFF. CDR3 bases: TGCAGCGTTGAAGGGACAGGGGGCACCGGGGAGCTGTTTTTT.

The CDR3 reads CATSRPGQGAGKLFF. CDR3 DNA: TGTGCCACCAGCAGACCAGGACAGGGAGCCGGAAAACTGTTTTTT. The V gene is TRBV15, the J gene TRBJ1-4; TRBD1 matches 8 bases. The junction had 9 bases not matched to a gene; V was cut back by 2 bases and J by 10 bases. CDR3 length: 15 residues. Germline CDR1 and CDR2: LNHNV and YYDKDF (reference sequence).

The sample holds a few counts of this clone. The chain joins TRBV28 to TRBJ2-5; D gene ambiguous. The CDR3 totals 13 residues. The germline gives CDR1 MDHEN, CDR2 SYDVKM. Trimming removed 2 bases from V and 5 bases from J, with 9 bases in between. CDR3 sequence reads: CASSLASAETQYF. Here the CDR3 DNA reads TGTGCCAGCAGTTTAGCTAGTGCGGAGACCCAGTACTTC.

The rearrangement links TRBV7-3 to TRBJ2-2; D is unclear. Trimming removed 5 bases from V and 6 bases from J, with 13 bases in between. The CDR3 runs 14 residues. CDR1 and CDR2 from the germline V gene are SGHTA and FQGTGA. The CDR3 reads CASSPVLVAGELFF. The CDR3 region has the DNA TGTGCCAGCAGCCCGGTTTTGGTGGCCGGGGAGCTGTTTTTT.

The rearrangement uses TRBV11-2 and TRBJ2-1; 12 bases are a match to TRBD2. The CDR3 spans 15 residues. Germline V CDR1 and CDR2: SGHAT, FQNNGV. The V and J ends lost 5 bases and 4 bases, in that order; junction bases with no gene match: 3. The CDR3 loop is CASSPGLAGYNEQFF. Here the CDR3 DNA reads TGTGCCAGCAGCCCAGGACTAGCGGGATACAATGAGCAGTTCTTC.

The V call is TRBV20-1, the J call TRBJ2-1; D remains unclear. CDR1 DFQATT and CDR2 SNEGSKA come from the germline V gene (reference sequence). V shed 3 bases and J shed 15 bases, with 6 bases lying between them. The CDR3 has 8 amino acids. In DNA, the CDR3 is TGCAGTGCTAGGTGGGGGTTCTTC. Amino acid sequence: CSARWGFF.

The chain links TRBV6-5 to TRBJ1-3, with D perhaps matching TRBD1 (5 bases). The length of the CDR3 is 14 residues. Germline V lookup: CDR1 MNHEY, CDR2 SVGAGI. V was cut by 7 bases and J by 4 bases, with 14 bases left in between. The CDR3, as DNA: TGTGCCAGCACGGACGGGACCGGGGGAAACACCATATATTTT. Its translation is CASTDGTGGNTIYF.

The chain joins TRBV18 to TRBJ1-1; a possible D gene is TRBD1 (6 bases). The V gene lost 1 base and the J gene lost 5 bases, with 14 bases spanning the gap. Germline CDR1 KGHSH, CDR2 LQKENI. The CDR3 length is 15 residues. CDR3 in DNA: TGTGCCAGCTCACCACGGGGGGGCGCGGGAACTGAAGCTTTCTTT. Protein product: CASSPRGGAGTEAFF.

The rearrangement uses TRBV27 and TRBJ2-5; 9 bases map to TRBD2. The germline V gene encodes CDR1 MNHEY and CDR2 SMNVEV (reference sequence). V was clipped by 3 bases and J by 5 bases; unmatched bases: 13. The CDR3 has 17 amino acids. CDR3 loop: CASSFSAAGGLGETQYF. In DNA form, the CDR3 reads TGTGCCAGCAGTTTCTCTGCGGCGGGAGGGCTTGGTGAGACCCAGTACTTC.

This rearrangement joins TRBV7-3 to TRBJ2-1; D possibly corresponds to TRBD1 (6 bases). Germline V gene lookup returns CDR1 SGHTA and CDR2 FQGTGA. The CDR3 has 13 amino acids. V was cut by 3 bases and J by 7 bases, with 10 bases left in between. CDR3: CASSLDSQNEQFF. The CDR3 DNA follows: TGTGCCAGCAGCTTGGACAGTCAGAATGAGCAGTTCTTC. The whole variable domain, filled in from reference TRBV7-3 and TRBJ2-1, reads GAGVSQTPSNKVTEKGKYVELRCDPISGHTALYWYRQSLGQGPEFLIYFQGTGAADDSGLPNDRFFAVRPEGSVSTLKIQRTERGDSAVYLCASSLDSQNEQFFGPGTRLTVL.

CDR3 coding DNA: TGTGCCAGCAGCTTCAGTTTTTTCCAAGAGACCCAGTACTTC. Translating gives CASSFSFFQETQYF. This chain joins TRBV5-6 and TRBJ2-5; D is unresolved. The CDR3 is 14 residues long. Germline loops: CDR1 SGHDT, CDR2 YYEEEE. Trimming removed 2 bases at V and 1 base at J, with 9 bases between.

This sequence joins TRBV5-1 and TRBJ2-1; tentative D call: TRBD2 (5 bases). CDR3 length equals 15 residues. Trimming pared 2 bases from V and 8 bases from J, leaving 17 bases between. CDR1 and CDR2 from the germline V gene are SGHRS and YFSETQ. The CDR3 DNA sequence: TGCGCCAGCAGCTTAATCAGGACGGCGGGCGATGAGCAGTTCTTC. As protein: CASSLIRTAGDEQFF.

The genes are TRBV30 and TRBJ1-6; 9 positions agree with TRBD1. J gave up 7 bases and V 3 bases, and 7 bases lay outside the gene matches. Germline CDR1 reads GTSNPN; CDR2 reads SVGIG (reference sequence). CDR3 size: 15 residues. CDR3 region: CAWRYGGQGNSPLHF. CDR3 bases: TGTGCCTGGAGATATGGTGGACAGGGGAATTCACCCCTCCACTTT.